Listed below are T cell receptor beta chains from one sample, sequenced in a study of shared clonotypes between healthy human individuals. Profiled with immunoSEQ multiplex PCR; TCRdb holds only in-frame clones, not every one. Found here are 800,000 to 950,000 clones, about 96% of them singletons; the top ten hold about 0.22%. Sequenced: naive CD8+ T cells sorted from blood. The receptor set was obtained from a man aged 30 to 39 in good health. CDR3s include the opening cysteine and the closing phenylalanine or tryptophan. The D gene is left open where the match is weak. The size field is filled for only some rows; it gives once, few, many or a size class.

D	V	J	size	CDR3	DNA
NA	TRBV29-1	TRBJ1-1	NA	CSVEGAMNTEAFF	TGCAGCGTTGAAGGGGCAATGAACACTGAAGCTTTCTTT
NA	TRBV10-2	TRBJ1-1	NA	CASRPGATEAFF	TGCGCCAGCAGACCAGGAGCCACTGAAGCTTTCTTT
NA	TRBV7-6	TRBJ2-1	NA	CASSLGAFERSSSYNEQFF	TGTGCCAGCAGCTTAGGGGCCTTTGAGCGGTCCAGCTCCTACAATGAGCAGTTCTTC
NA	TRBV9	TRBJ2-7	NA	CASSASWGAYEQYF	TGTGCCAGCAGCGCCAGCTGGGGGGCCTACGAGCAGTACTTC
NA	TRBV7-9	TRBJ2-7	NA	CASSPRDSPYYEQYF	TGTGCCAGCAGCCCGAGGGACTCTCCGTACTACGAGCAGTACTTC
NA	TRBV10-1	TRBJ2-7	NA	CASIPGQNYEQYF	TGCGCCAGCATCCCGGGACAAAACTACGAGCAGTACTTC
TRBD2	TRBV9	TRBJ2-3	NA	CASSHPRTSGSFRRDTQYF	TGTGCCAGCAGCCACCCTCGAACTAGCGGGAGTTTTCGTCGAGATACGCAGTATTTT
TRBD1	TRBV10-3	TRBJ2-7	NA	CAIKATGSSYEQYF	TGTGCCATCAAGGCGACAGGGAGCTCCTACGAGCAGTACTTC
TRBD1	TRBV11-2	TRBJ2-7	NA	CASSVWDRAYEQYF	TGTGCCAGCAGCGTGTGGGACAGGGCCTACGAGCAGTACTTC
NA	TRBV21-1	TRBJ2-1	NA	CASSKDRGPGEQFF	TGTGCCAGCAGCAAAGACAGGGGCCCGGGTGAGCAGTTCTTC
TRBD1	TRBV19	TRBJ1-2	NA	CASSPGTAEYYGYTF	TGTGCCAGTAGTCCGGGGACAGCCGAGTACTATGGCTACACCTTC
NA	TRBV19	TRBJ2-2	NA	CASSIGQGNTGELFF	TGTGCCAGTAGTATCGGGCAGGGGAACACCGGGGAGCTGTTTTTT
TRBD1	TRBV5-6	TRBJ2-1	NA	CASSFRDRGYNEQFF	TGTGCCAGCAGCTTCCGGGACAGGGGCTACAATGAGCAGTTCTTC
NA	TRBV10-3	TRBJ2-5	NA	CAIGEGTSNQETQYF	TGTGCCATCGGCGAAGGAACTAGCAACCAAGAGACCCAGTACTTC
TRBD1	TRBV6-6	TRBJ2-5	NA	CATRTGQLQETQYF	TGTGCCACCAGAACGGGACAGCTTCAAGAGACCCAGTACTTC
NA	TRBV9	TRBJ1-2	NA	CASGSDGPYGYTF	TGTGCCAGCGGATCGGACGGCCCCTATGGCTACACCTTC
TRBD2	TRBV4-1	TRBJ2-7	NA	CASSQEGGGGGYEQYF	TGCGCCAGCAGCCAAGAGGGAGGCGGCGGGGGCTACGAGCAGTACTTC
TRBD2	TRBV7-2	TRBJ2-2	NA	CASSLAGGSGYTGELFF	TGTGCCAGCAGCTTAGCGGGCGGGAGCGGGTACACCGGGGAGCTGTTTTTT
TRBD2	TRBV7-9	TRBJ2-3	NA	CASSNPLSGRGPTDTQYF	TGTGCCAGCAGCAACCCTCTAAGCGGGAGGGGCCCCACAGATACGCAGTATTTT
TRBD1	TRBV28	TRBJ1-2	NA	CASSSLQGAYGYTF	TGTGCCAGCAGTTCGTTGCAGGGGGCCTATGGCTACACCTTC
TRBD2	TRBV6-6	TRBJ2-7	NA	CASSRLAGSYEQYF	TGTGCCAGCAGTAGACTAGCCGGGTCCTACGAGCAGTACTTC
NA	TRBV25-1	TRBJ2-5	NA	CASSDRDTQETQYF	TGTGCCAGCAGTGACCGGGACACCCAAGAGACCCAGTACTTC
NA	TRBV4-3	TRBJ1-3	NA	CASSQEPGLNSGNTIYF	TGCGCCAGCAGCCAAGAGCCCGGATTAAACTCTGGAAACACCATATATTTT
TRBD2	TRBV27	TRBJ2-7	once	CASSPGLAGVYEQYF	TGTGCCAGCAGCCCGGGACTAGCGGGAGTCTACGAGCAGTACTTC
NA	TRBV9	TRBJ2-4	NA	CASTGTGSIQYF	TGTGCCAGCACCGGTACGGGGAGCATTCAGTACTTC
NA	TRBV29-1	TRBJ2-7	NA	CSVGDYEQYF	TGCAGCGTTGGAGACTACGAGCAGTACTTC
NA	TRBV7-9	TRBJ1-3	NA	CASSSGMKGIYF	TGTGCCAGCAGCTCGGGGATGAAGGGGATATATTTT
TRBD2	TRBV28	TRBJ2-1	NA	CASSHLGGDNEQFF	TGTGCCAGCAGCCACCTGGGGGGGGACAATGAGCAGTTCTTC
TRBD1	TRBV29-1	TRBJ2-1	NA	CSVAGQGLYNEQFF	TGCAGCGTCGCGGGACAGGGGCTCTACAATGAGCAGTTCTTC
NA	TRBV11-3	TRBJ1-5	NA	CASSTIYPLDQPQHF	TGTGCCAGCAGCACTATATACCCACTGGATCAGCCCCAGCATTTT
TRBD2	TRBV5-1	TRBJ2-1	NA	CASSYRLAGGPSYNEQFF	TGCGCCAGCAGCTACCGTTTAGCGGGAGGCCCCTCCTACAATGAGCAGTTCTTC
NA	TRBV7-2	TRBJ2-5	NA	CASSTPRWVEETQYF	TGTGCCAGCAGCACCCCGAGGTGGGTGGAGGAGACCCAGTACTTC
NA	TRBV4-1	TRBJ1-2	NA	CASSEVTGTHNYGYTF	TGCGCCAGCAGCGAAGTCACCGGGACACATAACTATGGCTACACCTTC
NA	TRBV5-4	TRBJ2-5	NA	CASSANRSLKREETQYF	TGTGCCAGCAGCGCCAACAGGTCGCTAAAGCGGGAAGAGACCCAGTACTTC